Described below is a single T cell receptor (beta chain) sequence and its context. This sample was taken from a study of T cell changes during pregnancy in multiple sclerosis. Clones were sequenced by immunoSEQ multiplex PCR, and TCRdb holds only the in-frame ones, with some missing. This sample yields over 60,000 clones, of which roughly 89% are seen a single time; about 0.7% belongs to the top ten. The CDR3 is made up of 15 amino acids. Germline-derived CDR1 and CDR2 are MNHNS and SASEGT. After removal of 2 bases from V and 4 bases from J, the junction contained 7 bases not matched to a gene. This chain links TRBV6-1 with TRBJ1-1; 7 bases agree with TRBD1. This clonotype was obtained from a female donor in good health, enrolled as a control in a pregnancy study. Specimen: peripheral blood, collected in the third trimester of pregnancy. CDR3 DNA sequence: TGTGCCAGCAGTGAATTATCGACAGGGAGCACTGAAGCTTTCTTT. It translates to CASSELSTGSTEAFF.